This is a list of T cell receptor beta chains from one sample in a study of T cell responses to AZD1222 COVID-19 vaccine. Measured with immunoSEQ multiplex PCR; TCRdb has only the in-frame clones, and not every one. The sample lists some 120,000 clones; around 80% were seen once. The material sequenced was peripheral blood, taken 28 days after the second AZD1222 dose. The source is an adult who received the AZD1222 COVID-19 vaccine. CDR3s include the opening cysteine and the closing phenylalanine or tryptophan.

CDR3 protein	CDR3 length	V gene	J gene
CASSLAGYGNGYTF	14	TRBV7-8	TRBJ1-2
CASRMGQRNTEAFF	14	TRBV2	TRBJ1-1
CASSLSPTVSYEQYF	15	TRBV5-1	TRBJ2-7
CASSSDSLYSYEQYF	15	TRBV5-8	TRBJ2-7
CASSYRGMGEAFF	13	TRBV6-5	TRBJ1-1
CASSPGARVGGYTF	14	TRBV6-5	TRBJ1-2
CASTPNRVDNQPQHF	15	TRBV19	TRBJ1-5
CASSIPMGEATNEKLFF	17	TRBV19	TRBJ1-4
CASSIGTGTGPQETQYF	17	TRBV19	TRBJ2-5
CASSAKSYEQYF	12	TRBV6-2/TRBV6-3	TRBJ2-7
CASCLFQDQPQHF	13	TRBV18	TRBJ1-5